The text below deals with one TCR beta chain. No treatment of any kind had been given to any patient before thyroid surgery. This sample is part of a study of metastatic and nonmetastatic thyroid tumors. MiXCR reprocessed the PCR reads for TCRdb. The sample includes around 50,000 clones, approximately 20% seen only once; the top ten take 3% to 4%. The CDR3 consists of 12 residues. V was shortened by 0 bases and J by 8 bases, with 7 bases between the two germline ends. Germline assignment: CDR1 LGHDT and CDR2 YNNKEL (reference sequence). The sequence was obtained from a male donor with papillary thyroid cancer or a benign thyroid nodule (not recorded which). Some clones in this sample may be carry-over from other donors' samples. The sample consisted of blood. The chain recombines TRBV3-1 with TRBJ1-2; D remains unclear. The CDR3 bases are TGTGCCAGCAGCCAAGATTGGGTCGGCTACACCTTC. Encoded protein: CASSQDWVGYTF.